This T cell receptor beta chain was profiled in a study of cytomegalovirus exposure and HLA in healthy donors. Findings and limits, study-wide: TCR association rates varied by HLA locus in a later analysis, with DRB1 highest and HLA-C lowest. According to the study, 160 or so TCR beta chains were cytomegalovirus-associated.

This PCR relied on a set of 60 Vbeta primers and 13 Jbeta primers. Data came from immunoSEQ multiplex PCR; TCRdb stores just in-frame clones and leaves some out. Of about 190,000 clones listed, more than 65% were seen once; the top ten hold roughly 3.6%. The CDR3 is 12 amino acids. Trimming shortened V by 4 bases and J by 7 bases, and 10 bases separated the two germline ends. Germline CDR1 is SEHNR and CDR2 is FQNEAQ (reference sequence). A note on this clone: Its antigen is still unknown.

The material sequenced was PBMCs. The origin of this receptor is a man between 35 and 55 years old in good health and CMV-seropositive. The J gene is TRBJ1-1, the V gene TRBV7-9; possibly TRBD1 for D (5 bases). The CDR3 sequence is CASSSLGGEAFF. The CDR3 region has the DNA TGTGCCAGCAGCTCCCTGGGGGGTGAAGCTTTCTTT.